These T cell receptor beta chains were read from a single sample in a study of blood T cell repertoires in COVID-19. Some clones are missing from TCRdb's copy, which holds only in-frame ones; the method was immunoSEQ multiplex PCR. Here the sample spans 250,000 or so clones, 65% to 90% being singletons. Specimen: peripheral blood. Receptors were obtained from a man in his thirties or forties with active or convalescent COVID-19. The CDR3 runs from the conserved cysteine through the conserved F or W. A D gene is named only where the DNA matches it firmly.

len: 15
j_gene: TRBJ1-5
v_gene: TRBV7-8
d_gene: TRBD1
CDR3aa: CASSLGAGQGQPQHF

len: 18
j_gene: TRBJ2-3
v_gene: TRBV21-1
d_gene: .
CDR3aa: CASSNPPPTSKRTDTQYF

len: 14
j_gene: TRBJ1-4
v_gene: TRBV27
d_gene: .
CDR3aa: CASSYGQRNEKLFF

len: 14
j_gene: TRBJ2-3
v_gene: TRBV2
d_gene: .
CDR3aa: CASTFTQGLDTQYF

len: 14
j_gene: TRBJ1-3
v_gene: TRBV2
d_gene: TRBD1
CDR3aa: CASSEVTGGNTIYF

len: 14
j_gene: TRBJ1-2
v_gene: TRBV7-2
d_gene: TRBD1
CDR3aa: CASRTGGTLYGYTF

len: 15
j_gene: TRBJ2-7
v_gene: TRBV23-1
d_gene: .
CDR3aa: CASSQSWQGTYEQYF

len: 16
j_gene: TRBJ1-2
v_gene: TRBV7-2
d_gene: TRBD1
CDR3aa: CASSLATDRVSYGYTF

len: 14
j_gene: TRBJ1-2
v_gene: TRBV6-1
d_gene: .
CDR3aa: CASSELGGSDGYTF

len: 15
j_gene: TRBJ2-1
v_gene: TRBV5-6
d_gene: TRBD2
CDR3aa: CASSLEWGLNNEQFF

len: 16
j_gene: TRBJ1-2
v_gene: TRBV4-1
d_gene: .
CDR3aa: CASSQEPGWVVGGYTF

len: 14
j_gene: TRBJ1-2
v_gene: TRBV6-5
d_gene: .
CDR3aa: CASSYSRGNYGYTF

len: 13
j_gene: TRBJ1-2
v_gene: TRBV19
d_gene: .
CDR3aa: CASSPAEVTFYTF

len: 13
j_gene: TRBJ1-1
v_gene: TRBV7-3
d_gene: .
CDR3aa: CASSLSGFTEAFF

len: 13
j_gene: TRBJ2-2
v_gene: TRBV5-7
d_gene: .
CDR3aa: CASTRDYTGELFF

len: 14
j_gene: TRBJ2-2
v_gene: TRBV6-2/TRBV6-3
d_gene: TRBD2
CDR3aa: CASSYPSGTGELFF

len: 16
j_gene: TRBJ2-1
v_gene: TRBV6-4
d_gene: TRBD2
CDR3aa: CASSTTGLASYNEQFF

len: 15
j_gene: TRBJ2-5
v_gene: TRBV28
d_gene: TRBD1
CDR3aa: CASSVQTGGRETQYF